One and the same sample provided the 16 T cell receptor beta chains below, sequenced in a study of cytomegalovirus exposure and HLA in healthy donors. PCR involved 60 Vbeta and 13 Jbeta primers. Data came from immunoSEQ multiplex PCR; TCRdb stores just in-frame clones and leaves some out. The sample lists 130,000 or so clones; over 75% were seen once. Source material: PBMCs. The receptors come from a woman aged 40 to 50 in good health and CMV-seronegative.

The chain carries TRBV7-3 and TRBJ1-1; no firm D call. Per the germline V gene, CDR1 is SGHTA and CDR2 is FQGTGA. The V and J ends lost 2 bases and 2 bases respectively, with 6 bases between them. The CDR3 is made up of 13 amino acids. The CDR3 bases are TGTGCCAGCAGCTTAGAGCCCAACACTGAAGCTTTCTTT. Its translation is CASSLEPNTEAFF.

The rearrangement uses TRBV11-2 and TRBJ2-1, with 7 bases matching TRBD2. This CDR3 spans 15 amino acids. J lost 2 bases, V lost 0 bases, and 1 base had no gene match. Germline V gene lookup returns CDR1 SGHAT and CDR2 FQNNGV. In DNA, the CDR3 is TGTGCCAGCAGCTTAGACGCGGGGGCCTACAATGAGCAGTTCTTC. Its translation: CASSLDAGAYNEQFF.

In its sample, this clone was seen once. The genes are TRBV29-1 and TRBJ2-2; D gene unclear. Trimming took 4 bases from V and 2 from J, leaving 14 bases between them. This CDR3 comprises 15 residues. Germline CDR1 SQVTM, CDR2 ANQGSEA. The CDR3 protein is CSVGWSSENTGELFF. The CDR3 region has the DNA TGCAGCGTTGGCTGGTCGAGTGAAAACACCGGGGAGCTGTTTTTT.

This chain joins TRBV5-1 and TRBJ2-7; D is perhaps TRBD2 (5 bases). This CDR3 has 15 residues. Trimming shortened V by 0 bases and J by 2 bases, and 12 bases separated the two germline ends. Germline V gene lookup returns CDR1 SGHRS and CDR2 YFSETQ. The CDR3 DNA is TGCGCCAGCAGCTTGGGCGGAGGAAAAGCCTACGAGCAGTACTTC. This codes for CASSLGGGKAYEQYF. Based on the CDR3 plus reference TRBV5-1 and TRBJ2-7, the full variable domain is KAGVTQTPRYLIKTRGQQVTLSCSPISGHRSVSWYQQTPGQGLQFLFEYFSETQRNKGNFPGRFSGRQFSNSRSEMNVSTLELGDSALYLCASSLGGGKAYEQYFGPGTRLTVT.

The gene calls are TRBV12-2 and TRBJ1-1; TRBD1 reflects the table's D call only, with no check against the DNA. TRBV12-2 is assigned pseudogene status. CDR3 length equals 19 residues. The CDR3 is CASRLARDREVGMNTEAFF. The CDR3 nucleotides read TGTGCAAGTCGCTTAGCCCGGGACAGGGAAGTGGGGATGAACACTGAAGCTTTCTTT.

V and J are TRBV7-6 and TRBJ1-2, with 8 bases aligning to TRBD1. This CDR3 spans 17 amino acids. The germline gives CDR1 SGHVS, CDR2 FNYEAQ. Trimming at V came to 1 base and at J to 1 base, leaving 8 bases not matched to a gene. Here the CDR3 reads CASSLVRRTGINYGYTF. CDR3 DNA sequence: TGTGCCAGCAGCTTAGTTAGGAGGACAGGGATTAACTATGGCTACACCTTC.

The chain couples TRBV19 to TRBJ1-4, with TRBD1 matching 9 bases. V was pared by 5 bases and J by 2 bases, with 9 bases of the junction left unmatched. This CDR3 spans 17 amino acids. From germline, CDR1 is LNHDA and CDR2 SQIVND (reference sequence). The CDR3 bases are TGTGCCAGTAGTCCGACAGGGGGGGACCGGACTAATGAAAAACTGTTTTTT. This sequence encodes CASSPTGGDRTNEKLFF.

This chain links TRBV6-5 with TRBJ2-7, with D perhaps matching TRBD1 (5 bases). The CDR3 sequence is 14 residues long. Germline V gives CDR1 MNHEY, CDR2 SVGAGI. The V gene lost 2 bases and the J gene lost 3 bases, with 11 bases spanning the gap. The CDR3 bases are TGTGCCAGCAGTTACGGGGCCTCGTTCTACGAGCAGTACTTC. Its protein product is CASSYGASFYEQYF.

The chain has TRBV19 and TRBJ2-1; 12 bases align to TRBD2. The CDR3 sequence is 18 residues long. The V gene end was trimmed by 4 bases and the J gene end by 0 bases; junction bases not matched to a gene: 7. CDR1 is LNHDA, CDR2 SQIVND, per germline (reference sequence). The CDR3 nucleotides read TGTGCCAGTAGTAGGAGACTAGCGGGAGAAAGCTCCTACAATGAGCAGTTCTTC. Translated: CASSRRLAGESSYNEQFF.

V gene TRBV7-2 combines with J gene TRBJ2-1, with a possible D match to TRBD2 (7 bases). CDR1 SGHTA and CDR2 FQGNSA come from the germline V gene. The germline V and J ends were trimmed by 5 bases and 9 bases, with 20 bases remaining between them. The CDR3 is 15 residues long. CDR3 in amino acids: CASSQGREIGVEQFF. DNA for the CDR3: TGTGCCAGCAGCCAGGGGCGGGAGATAGGGGTTGAGCAGTTCTTC.

This chain uses TRBV29-1 with TRBJ2-7; TRBD2 aligns across 8 bases. Germline-derived CDR1 and CDR2 are SQVTM and ANQGSEA. V shed 7 bases, J shed 1 base, and the junction held 3 bases outside the gene matches. CDR3 size: 12 residues. Written as DNA, the CDR3 is TGCAGCGCCATAGCGGGATCCTACGAGCAGTACTTC. This gives the protein CSAIAGSYEQYF.

The chain is built from TRBV4-3 and TRBJ1-2, with TRBD1 identical over 8 bases. J gave up 5 bases and V 0 bases, and 17 bases lay outside the gene matches. The CDR3 has 19 residues. Germline lookup yields CDR1 LGHNA and CDR2 YSLEER. CDR3 sequence: CASSQEIHLYGTGFYGYTF. CDR3 DNA sequence: TGCGCCAGCAGCCAAGAAATCCACCTTTACGGGACAGGATTTTATGGCTACACCTTC.

CDR3 sequence reads: CASSQDRTYF. Written as DNA, the CDR3 is TGTGCCAGCAGCCAGGACAGGACTTACTTC. This rearrangement joins TRBV28 to TRBJ2-7, with 7 bases that match TRBD1. The CDR3 is made up of 10 amino acids. CDR1 and CDR2 from the germline V gene are MDHEN and SYDVKM. V lost 6 bases, J lost 13 bases, and 6 bases stayed unmatched.

The chain carries TRBV19 and TRBJ2-2; D call uncertain. V lost 3 bases and J lost 4, with 12 bases in between. The CDR3 loop spans 15 amino acids. CDR1 is LNHDA, CDR2 SQIVND, per germline (reference sequence). The CDR3 protein is CASSMVRFGTGELFF. For the CDR3, the DNA is TGTGCCAGTAGTATGGTTCGATTCGGCACCGGGGAGCTGTTTTTT.

The genes are TRBV7-9 and TRBJ2-1; a possible D gene is TRBD2 (5 bases). Looked up from germline, CDR1 is SEHNR and CDR2 is FQNEAQ (reference sequence). V lost 5 bases to trimming and J lost 2 bases, with 13 bases between them. CDR3 length: 15 amino acids. This chain's CDR3 is CASSPLGMAYNEQFF. Written as DNA, the CDR3 is TGTGCCAGCAGCCCCCTCGGGATGGCCTACAATGAGCAGTTCTTC.

The V call is TRBV11-3, the J call TRBJ2-1; 9 bases are a match to TRBD2. Unmatched junction bases numbered 10, after V lost 6 bases and J lost 4 bases. CDR3 length: 16 amino acids. Germline-derived CDR1 and CDR2 are SGHNT and YENEEA. The CDR3 DNA reads as TGTGCCAGCAGTTACTTCCGGACTAGCGAGTACAATGAGCAGTTCTTC. Translating gives CASSYFRTSEYNEQFF.